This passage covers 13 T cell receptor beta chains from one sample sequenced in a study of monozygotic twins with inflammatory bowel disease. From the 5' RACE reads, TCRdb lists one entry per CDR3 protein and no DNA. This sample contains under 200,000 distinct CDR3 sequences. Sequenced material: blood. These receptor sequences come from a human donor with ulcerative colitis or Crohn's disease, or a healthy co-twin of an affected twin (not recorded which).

The chain's CDR3 is CASSQEVSGSVGQYF. This chain uses TRBV4-3 with TRBJ2-7; without DNA, the TCRdb call of TRBD2 cannot be checked. Germline values: CDR1 LGHNA, CDR2 YSLEER. This CDR3 comprises 15 residues.

The CDR3 sequence: CASSPRWTGFGYF. The rearrangement uses TRBV5-6 and TRBJ2-3; the TCRdb D gene call, TRBD1, has no DNA to confirm it. The CDR3 runs 13 residues. CDR1 is SGHDT, CDR2 YYEEEE, per germline.

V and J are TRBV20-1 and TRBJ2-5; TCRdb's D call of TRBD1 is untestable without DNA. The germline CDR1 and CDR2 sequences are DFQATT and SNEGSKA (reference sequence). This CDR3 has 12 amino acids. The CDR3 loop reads CSAPDRVETQYF.

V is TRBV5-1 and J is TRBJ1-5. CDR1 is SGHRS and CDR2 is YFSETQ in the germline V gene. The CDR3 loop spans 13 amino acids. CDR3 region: CASSSEADQPQHF.

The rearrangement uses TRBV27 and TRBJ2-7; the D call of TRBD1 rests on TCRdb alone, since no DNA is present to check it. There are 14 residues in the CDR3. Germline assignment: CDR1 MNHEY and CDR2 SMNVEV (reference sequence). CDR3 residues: CASSLRDRPHEQYF.

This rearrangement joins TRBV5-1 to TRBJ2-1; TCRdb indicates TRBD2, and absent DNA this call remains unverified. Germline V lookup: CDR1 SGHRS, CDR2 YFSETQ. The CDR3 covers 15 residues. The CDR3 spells CASSTVAGSYNEQFF. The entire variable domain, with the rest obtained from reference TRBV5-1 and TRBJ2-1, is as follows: KAGVTQTPRYLIKTRGQQVTLSCSPISGHRSVSWYQQTPGQGLQFLFEYFSETQRNKGNFPGRFSGRQFSNSRSEMNVSTLELGDSALYLCASSTVAGSYNEQFFGPGTRLTVL.

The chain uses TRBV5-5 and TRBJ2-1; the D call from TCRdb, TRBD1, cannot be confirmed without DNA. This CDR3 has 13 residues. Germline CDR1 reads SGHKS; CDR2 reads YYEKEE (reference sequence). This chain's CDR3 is CASSLPGYNEQFF.

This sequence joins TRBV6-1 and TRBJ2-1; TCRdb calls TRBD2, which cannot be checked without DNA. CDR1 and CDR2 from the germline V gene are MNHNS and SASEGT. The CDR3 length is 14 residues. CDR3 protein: CASSELAGGYLQFF.

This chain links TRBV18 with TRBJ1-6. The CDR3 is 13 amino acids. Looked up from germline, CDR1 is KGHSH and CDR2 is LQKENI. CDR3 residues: CASSPEFNSPLHF. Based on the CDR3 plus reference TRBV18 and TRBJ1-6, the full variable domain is NAGVMQNPRHLVRRRGQEARLRCSPMKGHSHVYWYRQLPEEGLKFMVYLQKENIIDESGMPKERFSAEFPKEGPSILRIQQVVRGDSAAYFCASSPEFNSPLHFGNGTRLTVT.

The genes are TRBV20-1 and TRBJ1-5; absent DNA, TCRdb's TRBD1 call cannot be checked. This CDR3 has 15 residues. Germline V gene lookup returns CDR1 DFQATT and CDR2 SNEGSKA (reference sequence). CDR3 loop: CSAREPGISNQPQHF.

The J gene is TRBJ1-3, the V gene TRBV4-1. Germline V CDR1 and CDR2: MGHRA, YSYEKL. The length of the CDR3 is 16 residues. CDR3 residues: CASSQEGDGPLGTIYF.

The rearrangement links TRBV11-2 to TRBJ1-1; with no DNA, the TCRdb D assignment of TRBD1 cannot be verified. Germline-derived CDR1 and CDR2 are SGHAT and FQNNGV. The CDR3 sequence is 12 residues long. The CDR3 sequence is CASSSLGTEAFF.

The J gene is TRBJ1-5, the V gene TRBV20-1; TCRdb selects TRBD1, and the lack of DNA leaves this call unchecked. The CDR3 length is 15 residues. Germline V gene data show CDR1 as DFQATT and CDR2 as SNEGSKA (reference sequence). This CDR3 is CSAITGKILNQPQHF.